These 25 T cell receptor beta chains came from one sample sequenced in a study of T cells in Graves' hyperthyroidism and ophthalmopathy. Amplified TCR beta CDR3 regions derived from RNA transcripts. The HTBI set primed first-round TCR CDR3 RT-PCR. TCRdb independently ran MiXCR on the multiplex PCR reads; one entry per CDR3 protein. The table records around 390,000 distinct CDR3 sequences, about 14% of them present only once. The sample taken for sequencing was blood. The source is a woman aged 30 to 39 with Graves' ophthalmopathy.

About this clonotype: A read error is possible here, since a much larger clone lies one base away. This sequence joins TRBV14 and TRBJ1-2, with D possibly matching TRBD1 (5 bases). The CDR3 is 13 residues long. Trimming pared 1 base from V and 10 bases from J, leaving 13 bases between. Germline CDR1 SGHDN, CDR2 FVKESK. The CDR3 is CASSQAGHDAYTF. CDR3 DNA: TGTGCCAGCAGCCAAGCAGGGCACGATGCCTACACCTTC.

In the case of this clonotype: Relative to the germline gene, one junction end is altered; a read error may explain this. The rearrangement links TRBV5-1 to TRBJ2-1, with 8 bases aligning to TRBD2. The CDR3 length is 15 residues. From germline, CDR1 is SGHRS and CDR2 YFSETQ. Here the CDR3 reads CTSRTTGGPFNEQFF. The CDR3 coding sequence is TGCACCAGCCGAACCACGGGGGGGCCTTTCAATGAGCAGTTCTTC. Complete variable domain (other parts from reference TRBV5-1 and TRBJ2-1): KAGVTQTPRYLIKTRGQQVTLSCSPISGHRSVSWYQQTPGQGLQFLFEYFSETQRNKGNFPGRFSGRQFSNSRSEMNVSTLELGDSALYLCTSRTTGGPFNEQFFGPGTRLTVL.

This clonotype was seen ten or more times. The chain carries TRBV29-1 and TRBJ1-1; 7 nucleotides match TRBD1. The CDR3 has 13 amino acids. Germline trimming cut 7 bases from V and 1 base from J; bases unmatched to any gene: 6. The germline CDR1 and CDR2 sequences are SQVTM and ANQGSEA. CDR3 loop: CSGSRGQNTEAFF. The CDR3 region has the DNA TGCAGCGGATCAAGGGGGCAGAACACTGAAGCTTTCTTT. Drawing the rest from reference TRBV29-1 and TRBJ1-1, the complete variable domain is SAVISQKPSRDICQRGTSLTIQCQVDSQVTMMFWYRQQPGQSLTLIATANQGSEATYESGFVIDKFPISRPNLTFSTLTVSNMSPEDSSIYLCSGSRGQNTEAFFGQGTRLTVV.

This chain connects TRBV5-1 to TRBJ1-1; 9 nucleotides line up with TRBD1. In germline, CDR1 is SGHRS, CDR2 YFSETQ. Germline trimming cut 4 bases from V and 10 bases from J; bases unmatched to any gene: 11. CDR3 length: 14 residues. As DNA, the CDR3 is TGCGCCAGCAGCCTGGGACAGGGCCCCGGGACAGCTTTCTTT. It is translated as CASSLGQGPGTAFF.

This clonotype showed up many times. The chain has TRBV20-1 and TRBJ2-5; D may be TRBD2 (5 bases). CDR1 is DFQATT and CDR2 is SNEGSKA in the germline V gene (reference sequence). The germline V and J ends were trimmed by 4 bases and 7 bases, with 22 bases remaining between them. CDR3 length: 15 amino acids. CDR3 protein: CSATQNTGWKVTQYF. Written as DNA, the CDR3 is TGCAGTGCTACCCAAAATACGGGATGGAAGGTGACCCAGTACTTC.

The chain is built from TRBV14 and TRBJ1-2, with 9 bases identical to TRBD1. The V and J ends lost 5 bases and 4 bases, in that order; junction bases with no gene match: 5. Germline V gene data show CDR1 as SGHDN and CDR2 as FVKESK. The CDR3 covers 14 residues. CDR3 sequence reads: CASSAVDRGYGYTF. DNA of the CDR3: TGTGCCAGCAGCGCTGTGGACAGGGGCTATGGCTACACCTTC.

This chain uses TRBV3-1 with TRBJ2-2, with a tentative D call TRBD2 (7 bases). The CDR3 is 17 residues long. CDR1 and CDR2 (germline): LGHDT, YNNKEL (reference sequence). Trimming took off 0 bases at V and 9 bases at J, with 20 bases between the two ends. CDR3 region: CASSQEGGGSLTRELFF. CDR3 DNA: TGTGCCAGCAGCCAAGAAGGGGGGGGGAGTCTAACCAGGGAGCTGTTTTTT.

Many counts were recorded for this clonotype. This chain uses TRBV4-1 with TRBJ2-7, with D perhaps TRBD1 or TRBD2 (5 bases each). Per the germline V gene, CDR1 is MGHRA and CDR2 is YSYEKL. V gave up 0 bases and J gave up 1 base, with 22 bases separating them. There are 19 residues in the CDR3. CDR3: CASSQEVGRGTYRSYEQYF. Written as DNA, the CDR3 is TGCGCCAGCAGCCAAGAAGTCGGTCGAGGGACCTACCGTTCCTACGAGCAGTACTTC.

This clonotype was counted many times. The chain uses TRBV27 and TRBJ2-7; 7 nucleotides align to TRBD1. Germline V lookup: CDR1 MNHEY, CDR2 SMNVEV (reference sequence). The CDR3 is 14 residues long. The ends lost 5 bases at V and 5 bases at J; junction bases unmatched: 9. In DNA form, the CDR3 reads TGTGCCAGCAGTCTAGGACAGGCTACGGACGAGCAGTACTTC. Its protein product is CASSLGQATDEQYF.

This clonotype was picked up many times. V usage is TRBV29-1 and J usage is TRBJ1-1, with 11 nucleotides matching TRBD1. The CDR3 contains 14 residues. Germline CDR1 SQVTM, CDR2 ANQGSEA. The V and J ends lost 6 bases and 4 bases, in that order; junction bases with no gene match: 7. The CDR3 reads CSVVDRGRVTEAFF. The CDR3 DNA sequence: TGCAGCGTCGTGGACAGGGGGCGGGTCACTGAAGCTTTCTTT.

This clonotype appeared a few times. The gene calls are TRBV2 and TRBJ1-1, with 8 bases that match TRBD1. J gave up 1 base and V 6 bases, and 13 bases lay outside the gene matches. The CDR3 is 17 residues long. Germline V gives CDR1 SNHLY, CDR2 FYNNEI. The CDR3 nucleotides are TGTGCCAGCAGCCGACTAAGGGTGACAGGGGCGAACACTGAAGCTTTCTTT. Translation: CASSRLRVTGANTEAFF. The full variable domain, in which reference TRBV2 and TRBJ1-1 provide the parts outside the CDR3, is EPEVTQTPSHQVTQMGQEVILRCVPISNHLYFYWYRQILGQKVEFLVSFYNNEISEKSEIFDDQFSVERPDGSNFTLKIRSTKLEDSAMYFCASSRLRVTGANTEAFFGQGTRLTVV.

This clonotype was observed many times. The rearrangement links TRBV5-1 to TRBJ2-1; possibly TRBD2 for D (6 bases). Germline CDR1 is SGHRS and CDR2 is YFSETQ. V dropped 2 bases and J dropped 7 bases, with 13 bases sitting between them. The CDR3 is made up of 14 amino acids. The CDR3 DNA follows: TGCGCCAGCAGCTTCCCGACTAGTTCAAATGAGCAGTTCTTC. The encoded protein is CASSFPTSSNEQFF. The variable domain in full, completed from reference TRBV5-1 and TRBJ2-1, reads KAGVTQTPRYLIKTRGQQVTLSCSPISGHRSVSWYQQTPGQGLQFLFEYFSETQRNKGNFPGRFSGRQFSNSRSEMNVSTLELGDSALYLCASSFPTSSNEQFFGPGTRLTVL.

The sample holds many counts of this clonotype. The rearrangement links TRBV11-2 to TRBJ2-3; 9 nucleotides align to TRBD1. The CDR3 length is 15 residues. CDR1 is SGHAT and CDR2 is FQNNGV in the germline V gene. V lost 3 bases and J lost 6; bases outside the gene matches: 7. The CDR3 is CASSFSTGGQDTQYF. CDR3 in DNA: TGTGCCAGCAGCTTCTCGACAGGGGGGCAGGATACGCAGTATTTT.

Of note for this clonotype: Just one base apart from a much larger clone, this may be a read error. The rearrangement uses TRBV7-7 and TRBJ2-1, with TRBD2 identical over 8 bases. Germline lookup yields CDR1 SSHAT and CDR2 FNYEAQ (reference sequence). The CDR3 extends over 15 amino acids. The CDR3 nucleotides read TGTGCTAGCAGCTCAGGAGTAGCGGGGCTAAATGAGCAGTTCTTC. Amino acid sequence: CASSSGVAGLNEQFF.

This clonotype has just a few counts. The chain's CDR3 is CASSSGGGITGELFF. The CDR3 bases are TGTGCCAGCAGCTCAGGCGGGGGAATTACCGGGGAGCTGTTTTTT. The chain links TRBV7-9 to TRBJ2-2; 7 nucleotides agree with TRBD2. Germline V gene lookup returns CDR1 SEHNR and CDR2 FQNEAQ (reference sequence). The CDR3 covers 15 residues. V shed 4 bases, J shed 5 bases, and the junction held 7 bases outside the gene matches.

This clonotype was counted ten times or more. The gene calls are TRBV20-1 and TRBJ2-5, with D possibly being TRBD2 (6 bases). Trimming stripped 6 bases from V and 2 bases from J, with 16 bases between. This CDR3 contains 14 residues. In germline, CDR1 is DFQATT, CDR2 SNEGSKA (reference sequence). CDR3 bases: TGCAGTGCCCCGGAGGCTAGCGAGCAAGAGACCCAGTACTTC. Amino acid sequence: CSAPEASEQETQYF.

The table lists this clonotype with many counts. The chain is built from TRBV25-1 and TRBJ1-1; D might be TRBD1 (6 bases). This CDR3 has 16 amino acids. CDR1 is MGHDK, CDR2 SYGVNS, per germline. Trimming removed 1 base at V and 1 base at J, with 13 bases between. The CDR3: CASSEFRGPGNTEAFF. The CDR3 DNA reads TGTGCCAGCAGTGAATTTCGGGGGCCTGGGAACACTGAAGCTTTCTTT. The complete variable domain, with remaining parts taken from reference TRBV25-1 and TRBJ1-1, reads EADIYQTPRYLVIGTGKKITLECSQTMGHDKMYWYQQDPGMELHLIHYSYGVNSTEKGDLSSESTVSRIRTEHFPLTLESARPSHTSQYLCASSEFRGPGNTEAFFGQGTRLTVV.

There are a few counts of this clonotype. The V and J genes are TRBV18 and TRBJ2-5; 7 positions match TRBD1. CDR3 size: 14 residues. Germline CDR1 and CDR2: KGHSH and LQKENI. J was trimmed by 2 bases and V by 2 bases; bases with no gene match: 2. The CDR3 sequence is CASSPTGVQETQYF. In DNA, the CDR3 is TGTGCCAGCTCACCAACAGGGGTGCAAGAGACCCAGTACTTC.

This clonotype was seen at least ten times. CDR3 residues: CASSEEDRASGELFF. The DNA for the CDR3 is TGTGCCAGCAGTGAAGAGGACAGGGCTAGCGGGGAGCTGTTTTTT. The chain is built from TRBV2 and TRBJ2-2; 8 positions match TRBD1. The germline CDR1 and CDR2 sequences are SNHLY and FYNNEI. This CDR3 spans 15 amino acids. After removal of 1 base from V and 7 bases from J, the junction contained 5 bases not matched to a gene.

This clonotype has a count of ten or more. In DNA, the CDR3 is TGTGCCAGCAGCCAAGAGTCTTCGCAGGGTAGGAGGAGGGAGACCCAGTACTTC. Translated: CASSQESSQGRRRETQYF. J is TRBJ2-5 and V is TRBV3-1; possibly TRBD1 or TRBD2 for D (5 bases each). V was cut by 0 bases and J by 5 bases, with 22 bases left in between. This CDR3 is 18 amino acids long. Germline V lookup: CDR1 LGHDT, CDR2 YNNKEL (reference sequence).

This clonotype showed up many times. The chain joins TRBV2 to TRBJ1-1; perhaps TRBD1 as D (5 bases). V was clipped by 0 bases and J by 0 bases, with 14 bases between them. CDR3 size: 17 residues. In germline, CDR1 is SNHLY, CDR2 FYNNEI. The DNA for the CDR3 is TGTGCCAGCAGTGAAGCGCATGGGGCAGAGGTGAACACTGAAGCTTTCTTT. Translation gives CASSEAHGAEVNTEAFF. Supplemented by reference TRBV2 and TRBJ1-1, the full variable domain reads EPEVTQTPSHQVTQMGQEVILRCVPISNHLYFYWYRQILGQKVEFLVSFYNNEISEKSEIFDDQFSVERPDGSNFTLKIRSTKLEDSAMYFCASSEAHGAEVNTEAFFGQGTRLTVV.

The V call is TRBV27, the J call TRBJ2-1; D is unresolved. V gave up 4 bases and J gave up 6 bases, with 7 bases separating them. The CDR3 runs to 12 residues. Per the germline V gene, CDR1 is MNHEY and CDR2 is SMNVEV (reference sequence). This CDR3 is CASSYSFNEQFF. The DNA of the CDR3 is TGTGCCAGCAGTTACTCGTTCAATGAGCAGTTCTTC.

The chain couples TRBV5-4 to TRBJ2-3; D possibly uses TRBD1 or TRBD2 (5 bases each). The ends were cut back, 0 bases at V and 2 bases at J, with 13 bases in the middle. Germline V lookup: CDR1 SGHNT, CDR2 YYREEE (reference sequence). CDR3 length equals 16 residues. The DNA of the CDR3 is TGTGCCAGCAGCTTGGATTGGGGGTCGGACACAGATACGCAGTATTTT. Translated: CASSLDWGSDTDTQYF.

This clonotype was seen at least ten times. The chain has TRBV28 and TRBJ1-5; unclear D gene. CDR1 is MDHEN, CDR2 SYDVKM, per germline. V was shortened by 4 bases and J by 3 bases, with 13 bases between the two germline ends. There are 15 residues in the CDR3. CDR3 coding DNA: TGTGCCAGCAGTTGGTTTGATAGAATCAATCAGCCCCAGCATTTT. This translates into CASSWFDRINQPQHF.

This clonotype was seen a handful of times. A much larger clone lies a single base off, so this may be a read error. The rearrangement links TRBV3-1 to TRBJ2-3; D assignment may be TRBD1 or TRBD2 (7 bases each). The CDR3 covers 16 residues. The germline V gene encodes CDR1 LGHDT and CDR2 YNNKEL (reference sequence). The CDR3 spells CASSQGDLGGTDTQCF. In nucleotides, the CDR3 is TGTGCCAGCAGCCAAGGGGACCTCGGGGGGACAGATACGCAGTGTTTT.